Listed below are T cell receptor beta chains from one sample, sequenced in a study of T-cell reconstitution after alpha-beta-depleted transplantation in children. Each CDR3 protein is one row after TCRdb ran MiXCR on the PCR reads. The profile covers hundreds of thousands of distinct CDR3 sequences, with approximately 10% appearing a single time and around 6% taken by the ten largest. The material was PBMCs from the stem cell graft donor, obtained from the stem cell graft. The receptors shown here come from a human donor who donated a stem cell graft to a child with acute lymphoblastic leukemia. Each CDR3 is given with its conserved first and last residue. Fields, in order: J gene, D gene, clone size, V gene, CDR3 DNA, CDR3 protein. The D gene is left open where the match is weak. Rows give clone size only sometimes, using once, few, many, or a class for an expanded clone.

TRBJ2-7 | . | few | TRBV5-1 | TGCGCCAGCTACCCCGGGGGCGCCGCCTACGAGCAGTACTTC | CASYPGGAAYEQYF
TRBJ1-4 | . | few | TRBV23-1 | TGCGCCACCCAGGCGTGTGCAACTAATGAAAAACTGTTTTTT | CATQACATNEKLFF
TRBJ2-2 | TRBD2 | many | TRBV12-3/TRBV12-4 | TGTGCCAGCAGTTTAGGACCTAGCGGGGGGCGCACCGGGGAGCTGTTTTTT | CASSLGPSGGRTGELFF
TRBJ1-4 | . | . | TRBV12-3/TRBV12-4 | TGTGCCAGCAGTCTTCCAGGACAGAGCGATGAAAAACTGTTTTTT | CASSLPGQSDEKLFF
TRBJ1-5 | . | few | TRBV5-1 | TGCGCCAGCAGCCCGGACAGCGCCAATCAGCCCCAGCATTTT | CASSPDSANQPQHF
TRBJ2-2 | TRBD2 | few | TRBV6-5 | TGTGCCAGCAGTACCGGGACTAGGGTGATCGGGGAGCTGTTTTTT | CASSTGTRVIGELFF
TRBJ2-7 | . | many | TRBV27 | TGTGCCAGCGGCCAAACCGGGAGAACCTACTACGAGCAGTACTTC | CASGQTGRTYYEQYF
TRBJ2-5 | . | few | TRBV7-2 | TGTGCCAGCAGCTTAGATGGGCTAGAGACCCAGTACTTC | CASSLDGLETQYF
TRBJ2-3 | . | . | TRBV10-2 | TGCGCCAGCAGTGAGTTCGGGGTTACAGATACGCAGTATTTT | CASSEFGVTDTQYF
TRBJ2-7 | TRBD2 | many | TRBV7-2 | TGTGCCAGCAGCCTTAGCGGGGGCGAGCAGTACTTC | CASSLSGGEQYF
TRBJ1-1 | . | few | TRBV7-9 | TGTGCCAGCATAGCGTGGGCAGGCAGCCGGGCTTTCTTT | CASIAWAGSRAFF
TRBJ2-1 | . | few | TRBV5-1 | TGCGCCAGCAGCTTGGTGGACCAGGGGCAGTTCTTC | CASSLVDQGQFF
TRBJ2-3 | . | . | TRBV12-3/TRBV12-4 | TGTGCCAGCAGTTTAGAGGGAAACACAGATACGCAGTATTTT | CASSLEGNTDTQYF
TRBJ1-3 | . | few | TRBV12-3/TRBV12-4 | TGTGCCAGCAGTTTTGGGGGCAGGGGAGATCCAACTGGAAACACCATATATTTT | CASSFGGRGDPTGNTIYF
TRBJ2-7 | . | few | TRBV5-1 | TGCGCCAGCAGCTTGCGGCCGTTTCCCACCTCCTACGAGCAGTACTTC | CASSLRPFPTSYEQYF
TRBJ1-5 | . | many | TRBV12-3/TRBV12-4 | TGTGCCAGCAGTTTAGGAGGGGACAATCAGCCCCAGCATTTT | CASSLGGDNQPQHF
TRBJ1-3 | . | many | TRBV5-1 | TGCGCCAGCAGCTTGGGGGGGGCAGGGACAAGCTCTGGAAACACCATATATTTT | CASSLGGAGTSSGNTIYF
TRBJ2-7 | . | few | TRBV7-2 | TGTGCCAGCAGCTTATCCACGGGGGACAGAGGATCCTACGAGCAGTACTTC | CASSLSTGDRGSYEQYF
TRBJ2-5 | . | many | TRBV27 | TGTGCCAGCAGTTATGATTCGGGAGAGACCCAGTACTTC | CASSYDSGETQYF
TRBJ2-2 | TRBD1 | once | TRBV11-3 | TGTGCCAGCAGCTTAGGGTCAGGGGGACGTGCCGGGGAGCTGTTTTTT | CASSLGSGGRAGELFF
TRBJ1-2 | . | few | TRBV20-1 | TGCAGTGCTAGAATAAACGAATTAGGGTCCTCGGGCTACACCTTC | CSARINELGSSGYTF
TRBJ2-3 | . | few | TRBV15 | TGTGCCACCACCAGTGGGACTCCGACAGATACGCAGTATTTT | CATTSGTPTDTQYF
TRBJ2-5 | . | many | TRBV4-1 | TGCGCCAGCAGCCAAACAGAAGAGACCCAGTACTTC | CASSQTEETQYF
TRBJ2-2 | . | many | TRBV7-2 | TGTGCCAGCAGCTTAGAATGGGGGCCCGGGGAGCTGTTTTTT | CASSLEWGPGELFF
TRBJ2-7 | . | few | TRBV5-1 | TGCGCCAGCAGCTTGTACCCAGGGAGCTACGAGCAGTACTTC | CASSLYPGSYEQYF
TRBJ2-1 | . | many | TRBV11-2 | TGTGCCAGCAGCTTAGCCTCCTACAATGAGCAGTTCTTC | CASSLASYNEQFF
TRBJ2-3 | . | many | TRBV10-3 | TGTGCCATCAGGGGGGTATCTAGCACAGATACGCAGTATTTT | CAIRGVSSTDTQYF
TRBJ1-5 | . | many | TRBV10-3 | TGTGCCACCTGCACAGGGCCAAATCAGCCCCAGCATTTT | CATCTGPNQPQHF
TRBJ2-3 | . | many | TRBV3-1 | TGTGCCAGCAGCCAAGAATCGATCCTCACAGATACGCAGTATTTT | CASSQESILTDTQYF
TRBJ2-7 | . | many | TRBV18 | TGTGCCAGCTCAACGGGGAAATACGAGCAGTACTTC | CASSTGKYEQYF
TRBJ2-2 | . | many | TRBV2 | TGTGCCAGCAGTGAAGCAGGGCAGGGGTCGAACACCGGGGAGCTGTTTTTT | CASSEAGQGSNTGELFF
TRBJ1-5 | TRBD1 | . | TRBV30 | TGTGCCTGGAGTGACGGGACAGGGAATCAGCCCCAGCATTTT | CAWSDGTGNQPQHF
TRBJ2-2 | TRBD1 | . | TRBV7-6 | TGTGCCAGCAGTCAAACAGGGGGTCCCGGGGAGCTGTTTTTT | CASSQTGGPGELFF
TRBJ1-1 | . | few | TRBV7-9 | TGTGCCAGCACCCTAATGGGGGCGCAAACTGAAGCTTTCTTT | CASTLMGAQTEAFF
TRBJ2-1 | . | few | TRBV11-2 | TGTGCCAGCAGCCGCATAGGGACCAACAATGAGCAGTTCTTC | CASSRIGTNNEQFF
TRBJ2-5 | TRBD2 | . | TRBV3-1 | TGTGCCAGCAGCCTCCGGACTAGTTCTGCGTACCAAGAGACCCAGTACTTC | CASSLRTSSAYQETQYF
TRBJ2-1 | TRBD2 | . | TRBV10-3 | TGTGCCATCACCGGGGGTCCGGGACTAGCGGGGGGGGGTGAGCAGTTCTTC | CAITGGPGLAGGGEQFF
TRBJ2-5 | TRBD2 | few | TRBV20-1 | TGCAGTGCTAACCCGGGACTAGCGGGGGGCGGAAAAGAGACCCAGTACTTC | CSANPGLAGGGKETQYF
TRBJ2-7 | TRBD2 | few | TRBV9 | TGTGCCAGCAGCGAGACACTAGCGGGGGGACCCTCCTACGAGCAGTACTTC | CASSETLAGGPSYEQYF